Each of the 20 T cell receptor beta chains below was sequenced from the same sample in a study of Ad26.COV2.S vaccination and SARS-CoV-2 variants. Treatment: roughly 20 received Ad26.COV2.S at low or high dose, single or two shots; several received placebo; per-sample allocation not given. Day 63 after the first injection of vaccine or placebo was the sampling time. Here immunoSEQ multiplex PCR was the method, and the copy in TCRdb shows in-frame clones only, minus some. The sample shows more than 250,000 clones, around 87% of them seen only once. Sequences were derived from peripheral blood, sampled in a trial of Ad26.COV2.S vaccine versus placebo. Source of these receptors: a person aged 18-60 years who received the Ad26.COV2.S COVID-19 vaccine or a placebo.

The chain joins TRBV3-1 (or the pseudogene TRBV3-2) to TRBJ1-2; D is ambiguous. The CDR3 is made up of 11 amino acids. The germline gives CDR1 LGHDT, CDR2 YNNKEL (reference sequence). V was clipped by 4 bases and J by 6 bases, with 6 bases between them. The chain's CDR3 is CASSLRHGYTF. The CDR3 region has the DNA TGTGCCAGCAGCCTCAGACATGGCTACACCTTC.

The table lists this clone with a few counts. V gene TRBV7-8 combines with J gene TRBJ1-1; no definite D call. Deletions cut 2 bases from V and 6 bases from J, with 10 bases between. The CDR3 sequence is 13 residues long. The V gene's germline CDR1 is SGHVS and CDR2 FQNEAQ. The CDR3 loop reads CASSLREKSEAFF. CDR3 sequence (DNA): TGTGCCAGCAGCTTACGGGAGAAGTCTGAAGCTTTCTTT.

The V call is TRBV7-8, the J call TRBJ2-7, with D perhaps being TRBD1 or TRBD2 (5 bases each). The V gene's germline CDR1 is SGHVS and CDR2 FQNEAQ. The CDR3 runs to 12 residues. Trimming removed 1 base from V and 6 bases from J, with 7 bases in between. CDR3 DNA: TGTGCCAGCAGCTTAGGGGGGATCGAGCAGTACTTC. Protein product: CASSLGGIEQYF.

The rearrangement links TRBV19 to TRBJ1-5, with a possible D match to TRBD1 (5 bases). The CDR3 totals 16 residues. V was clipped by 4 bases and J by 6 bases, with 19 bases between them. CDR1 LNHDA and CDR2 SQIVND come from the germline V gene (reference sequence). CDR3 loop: CASSRSDSSGRQPQHF. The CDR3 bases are TGTGCCAGTAGTAGATCCGACTCCTCGGGGCGTCAGCCCCAGCATTTT.

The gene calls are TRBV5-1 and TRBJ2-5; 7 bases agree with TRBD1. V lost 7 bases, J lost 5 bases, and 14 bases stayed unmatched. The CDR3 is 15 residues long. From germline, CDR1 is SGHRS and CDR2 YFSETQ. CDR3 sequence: CASSRTGPKGETQYF. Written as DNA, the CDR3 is TGCGCCAGCTCCAGGACAGGTCCCAAAGGGGAGACCCAGTACTTC.

CDR3 bases: TGTGCCACCAACACCCTCGGCACAGATACGCAGTATTTT. Its translation is CATNTLGTDTQYF. This chain uses TRBV2 with TRBJ2-3; no clear D gene. Germline V gene lookup returns CDR1 SNHLY and CDR2 FYNNEI. V shed 10 bases and J shed 1 base, with 12 bases lying between them. The CDR3 is 13 residues long.

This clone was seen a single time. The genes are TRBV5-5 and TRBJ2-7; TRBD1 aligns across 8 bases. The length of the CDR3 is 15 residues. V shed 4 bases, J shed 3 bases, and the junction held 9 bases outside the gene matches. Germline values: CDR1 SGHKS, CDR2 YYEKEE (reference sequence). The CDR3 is CASSPRQGLDYEQYF. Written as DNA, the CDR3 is TGTGCCAGCAGCCCCCGACAGGGGTTGGACTACGAGCAGTACTTC.

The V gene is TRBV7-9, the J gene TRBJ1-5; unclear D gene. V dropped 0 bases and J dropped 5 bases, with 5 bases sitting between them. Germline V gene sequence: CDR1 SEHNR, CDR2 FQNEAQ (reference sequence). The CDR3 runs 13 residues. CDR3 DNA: TGTGCCAGCAGCTTAGCATGGGATCAGCCCCAGCATTTT. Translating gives CASSLAWDQPQHF.

CDR3 sequence: CASSLARETGANYGYTF. Written as DNA, the CDR3 is TGTGCCAGCAGCTTAGCGCGGGAAACAGGGGCTAACTATGGCTACACCTTC. The chain recombines TRBV7-6 with TRBJ1-2; 7 bases fit TRBD1. The CDR3 runs to 17 residues. Germline CDR1 and CDR2: SGHVS and FNYEAQ. After removal of 0 bases from V and 0 bases from J, the junction contained 7 bases not matched to a gene.

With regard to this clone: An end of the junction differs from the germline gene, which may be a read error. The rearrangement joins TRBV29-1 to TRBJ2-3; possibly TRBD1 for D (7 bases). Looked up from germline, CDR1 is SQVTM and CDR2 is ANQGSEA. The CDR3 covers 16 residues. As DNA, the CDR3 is TGCAGCGTTAAAGAAGGGGGGCGGGACAGTAGGGCCACGCAGTATTTT. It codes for CSVKEGGRDSRATQYF.

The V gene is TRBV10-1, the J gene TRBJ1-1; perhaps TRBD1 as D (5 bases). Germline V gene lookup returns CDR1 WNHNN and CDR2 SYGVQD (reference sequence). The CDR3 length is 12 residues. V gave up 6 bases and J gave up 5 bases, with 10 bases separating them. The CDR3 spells CASRAGGTEAFF. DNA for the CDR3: TGCGCCAGCAGAGCGGGGGGGACTGAAGCTTTCTTT.

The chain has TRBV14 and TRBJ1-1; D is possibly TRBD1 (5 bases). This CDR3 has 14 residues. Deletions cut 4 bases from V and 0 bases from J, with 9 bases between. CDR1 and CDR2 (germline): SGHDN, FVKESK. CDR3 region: CASSPTGLNTEAFF. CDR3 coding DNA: TGTGCCAGCAGCCCTACAGGACTGAACACTGAAGCTTTCTTT.

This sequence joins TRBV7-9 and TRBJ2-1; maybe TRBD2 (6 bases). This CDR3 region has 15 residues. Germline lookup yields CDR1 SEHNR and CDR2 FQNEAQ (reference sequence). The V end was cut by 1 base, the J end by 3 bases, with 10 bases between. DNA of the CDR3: TGTGCCAGCAGCTTAGAAGGCGGGGTCTACAATGAGCAGTTCTTC. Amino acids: CASSLEGGVYNEQFF.

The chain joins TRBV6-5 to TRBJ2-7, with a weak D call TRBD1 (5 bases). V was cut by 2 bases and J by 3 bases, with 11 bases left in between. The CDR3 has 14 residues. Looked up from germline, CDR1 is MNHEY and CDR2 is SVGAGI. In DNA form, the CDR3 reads TGTGCCAGCAGTTACCTCCCAGGGATCTACGAGCAGTACTTC. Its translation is CASSYLPGIYEQYF.

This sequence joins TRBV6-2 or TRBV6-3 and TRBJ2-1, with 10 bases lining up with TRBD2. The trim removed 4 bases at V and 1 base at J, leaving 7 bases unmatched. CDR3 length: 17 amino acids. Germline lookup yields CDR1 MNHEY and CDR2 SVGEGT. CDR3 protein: CASSSIPSGGSYNEQFF. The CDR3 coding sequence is TGTGCCAGCAGTTCCATCCCTAGCGGGGGATCCTACAATGAGCAGTTCTTC.

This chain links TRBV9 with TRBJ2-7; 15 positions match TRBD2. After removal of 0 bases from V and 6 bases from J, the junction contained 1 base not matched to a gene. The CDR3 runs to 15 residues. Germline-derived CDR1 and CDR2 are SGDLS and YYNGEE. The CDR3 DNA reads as TGTGCCAGCAGCGTAGGGACTAGCGGGGGGGCCGAGCAGTACTTC. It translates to CASSVGTSGGAEQYF.

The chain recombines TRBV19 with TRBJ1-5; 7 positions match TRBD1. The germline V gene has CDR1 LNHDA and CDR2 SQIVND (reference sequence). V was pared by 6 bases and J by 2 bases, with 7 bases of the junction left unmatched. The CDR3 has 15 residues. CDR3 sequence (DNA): TGTGCCAGTAGAACGACAGGGTGGGGCAATCAGCCCCAGCATTTT. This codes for CASRTTGWGNQPQHF.

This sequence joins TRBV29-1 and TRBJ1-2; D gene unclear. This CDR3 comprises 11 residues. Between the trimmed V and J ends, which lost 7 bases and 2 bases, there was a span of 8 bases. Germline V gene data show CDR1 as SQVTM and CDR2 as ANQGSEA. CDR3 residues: CSGTYNYGYTF. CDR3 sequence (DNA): TGCAGCGGTACCTACAACTATGGCTACACCTTC.

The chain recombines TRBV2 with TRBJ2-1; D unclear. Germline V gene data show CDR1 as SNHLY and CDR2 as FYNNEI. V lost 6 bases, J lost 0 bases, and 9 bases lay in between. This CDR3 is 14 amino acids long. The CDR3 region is CASRAVSSYNEQFF. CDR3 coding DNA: TGTGCCAGCAGGGCGGTAAGCTCCTACAATGAGCAGTTCTTC.

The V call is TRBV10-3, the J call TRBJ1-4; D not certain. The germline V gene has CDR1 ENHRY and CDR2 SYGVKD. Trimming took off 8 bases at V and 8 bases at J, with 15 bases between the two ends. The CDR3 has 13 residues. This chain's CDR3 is CAIRSEEGEKLFF. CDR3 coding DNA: TGTGCCATCCGGTCGGAGGAGGGCGAAAAACTGTTTTTT.